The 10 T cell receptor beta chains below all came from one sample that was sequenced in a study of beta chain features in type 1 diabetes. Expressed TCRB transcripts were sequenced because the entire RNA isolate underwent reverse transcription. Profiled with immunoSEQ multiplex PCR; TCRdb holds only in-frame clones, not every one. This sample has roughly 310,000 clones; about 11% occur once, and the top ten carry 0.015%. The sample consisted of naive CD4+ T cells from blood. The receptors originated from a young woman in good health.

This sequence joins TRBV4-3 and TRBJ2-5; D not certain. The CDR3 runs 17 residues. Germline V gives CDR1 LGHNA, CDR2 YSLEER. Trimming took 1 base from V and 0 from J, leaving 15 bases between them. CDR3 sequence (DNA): TGCGCCAGCAGCCAAGGGAGTCGGGTGTGGTACCAAGAGACCCAGTACTTC. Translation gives CASSQGSRVWYQETQYF.

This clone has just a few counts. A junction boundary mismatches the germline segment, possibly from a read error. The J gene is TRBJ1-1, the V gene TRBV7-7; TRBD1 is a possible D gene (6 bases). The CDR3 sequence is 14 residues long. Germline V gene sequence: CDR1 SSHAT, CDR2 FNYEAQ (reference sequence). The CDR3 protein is CASSPPDRPTEAFF. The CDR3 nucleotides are TGTGCTAGCAGCCCCCCCGACAGGCCCACTGAAGCTTTCTTT.

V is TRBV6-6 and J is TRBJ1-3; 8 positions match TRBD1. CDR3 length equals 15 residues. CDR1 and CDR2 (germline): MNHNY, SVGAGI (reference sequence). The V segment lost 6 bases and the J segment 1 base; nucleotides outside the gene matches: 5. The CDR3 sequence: CASRWGQESGNTIYF. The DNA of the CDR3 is TGTGCCAGCAGATGGGGACAGGAGTCTGGAAACACCATATATTTT.

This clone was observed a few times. CDR3 DNA: TGTGCCAGCAGCCCCAGCACCGGGGAGCTGTTTTTT. Its translation is CASSPSTGELFF. The gene calls are TRBV28 and TRBJ2-2; unclear D gene. V lost 6 bases, J lost 4 bases, and 6 bases lay in between. The CDR3 runs to 12 residues. Germline V lookup: CDR1 MDHEN, CDR2 SYDVKM.

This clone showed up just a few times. CDR3 DNA sequence: TGTGCCAGCAGCCCAGGCATCACAGATACGCAGTATTTT. Translation: CASSPGITDTQYF. V gene TRBV7-2 combines with J gene TRBJ2-3; D not certain. Germline V gene lookup returns CDR1 SGHTA and CDR2 FQGNSA. Trimming cost V 5 bases and J 2 bases, with 8 bases left between them. This CDR3 is 13 amino acids long.

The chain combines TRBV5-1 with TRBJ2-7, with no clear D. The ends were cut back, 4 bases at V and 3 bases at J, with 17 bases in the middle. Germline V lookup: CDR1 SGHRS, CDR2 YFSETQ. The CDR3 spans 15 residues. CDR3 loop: CASSPDPGFDYEQYF. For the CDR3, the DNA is TGCGCCAGCAGCCCCGACCCCGGGTTCGACTACGAGCAGTACTTC.

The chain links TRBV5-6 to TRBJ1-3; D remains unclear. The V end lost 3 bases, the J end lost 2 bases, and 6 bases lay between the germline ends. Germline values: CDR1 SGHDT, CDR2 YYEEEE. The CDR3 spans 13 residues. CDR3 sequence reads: CASSSRPGNTIYF. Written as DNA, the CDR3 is TGTGCCAGCAGCTCCAGGCCTGGAAACACCATATATTTT. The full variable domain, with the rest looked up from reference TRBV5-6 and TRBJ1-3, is DAGVTQSPTHLIKTRGQQVTLRCSPKSGHDTVSWYQQALGQGPQFIFQYYEEEERQRGNFPDRFSGHQFPNYSSELNVNALLLGDSALYLCASSSRPGNTIYFGEGSWLTVV.

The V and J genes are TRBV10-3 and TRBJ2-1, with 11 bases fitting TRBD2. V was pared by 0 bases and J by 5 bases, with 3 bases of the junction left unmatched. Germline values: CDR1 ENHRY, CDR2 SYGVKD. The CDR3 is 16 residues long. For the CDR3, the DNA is TGTGCCATCAGTGAGTCCGCGACTAGCGGGAACAATGAGCAGTTCTTC. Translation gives CAISESATSGNNEQFF.

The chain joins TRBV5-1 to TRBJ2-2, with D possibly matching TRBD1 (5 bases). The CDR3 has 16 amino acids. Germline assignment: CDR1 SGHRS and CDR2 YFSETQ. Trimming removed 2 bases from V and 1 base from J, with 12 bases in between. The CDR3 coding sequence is TGCGCCAGCAGCTTCCGGACCACAGGGAACACCGGGGAGCTGTTTTTT. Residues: CASSFRTTGNTGELFF.

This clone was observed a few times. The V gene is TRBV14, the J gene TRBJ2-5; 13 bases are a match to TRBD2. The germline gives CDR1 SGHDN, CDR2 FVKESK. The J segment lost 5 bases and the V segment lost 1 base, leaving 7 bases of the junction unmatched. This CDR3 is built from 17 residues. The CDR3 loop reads CASSQGGLAGVGETQYF. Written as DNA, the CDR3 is TGTGCCAGCAGCCAAGGCGGACTAGCGGGAGTAGGGGAGACCCAGTACTTC.